Reported below is one T cell receptor (beta chain). The antigen it binds to is not known. Base qualities are not provided; no much larger clone lies one nucleotide away. The sample comes from a study of blood T cell repertoires in COVID-19 (dated by TCRdb to 2020 to 2021). A note on the overall study: Samples covering the acute and convalescent phases of COVID-19 were provided by collaborators in the United States, Italy and Spain. A freely available public database, intended as a resource for researchers studying the immune response to SARS-CoV-2, is where the repertoires were released. The samples were drawn from the first 160 participants of the ongoing ImmuneRACE study and from more than 1,000 subjects provided by 6 global collaborators. Subjects who had been exposed to COVID-19, were actively infected with it, or had recovered from it provided the deeply sampled blood TCRbeta repertoires that made up the dataset. The sample metadata nearly always contained a de-identified subject ID, COVID-19 status, age in years and sex. The material from the prospective study consisted of cDNA or gDNA derived from T cells, B-cell-depleted T cells, or PBMCs. Where HLA class I and class II types were available, the types were taken from metadata supplied by the sample provider, not from assay-based typing. Overall study results and their limits: How much clinical and demographic metadata was included differed by source and by participant, and the metadata was provided uncurated.

Collaborating institutions collected whole blood in K2EDTA tubes following their own protocols. For TCRbeta analysis, collaborator samples were shipped as frozen whole blood, as isolated PBMCs, or as DNA extracted from either sample type. The immunoSEQ Assay, a bias-controlled multiplex PCR, was used to amplify TCRbeta CDR3 regions from genomic DNA. The study's own analysis went as follows. The number of nucleated cells in each sample was estimated by amplification of reference gene primers within the assay. To quantify the absolute abundance of each unique TCRbeta CDR3 rearrangement, sequence reads were collapsed and filtered. For each sample, productive Simpson clonality was calculated as the square root of Simpson's diversity index across productive rearrangements. Imported from immuneACCESS, the table was reduced by TCRdb to in-frame sequences with V and J called. These copies leave out some clones; in studies compared against another copy, an unresolved V gene accounts for under half, and the cause of the remainder is not known. The DNA gave D and trimming, while V, J and clone size come from that table. The sample table records just over 95,000 clones; over 70% of these occur just once. 3.5% to 5% of the sample is taken by the ten largest.

The CDR3 contains 16 residues, cysteine and phenylalanine counted. Only the CDR3 part of the read is kept: 48 bases, read in frame from the first base. CDR1 and CDR2 are drawn from the germline V gene (reference sequence): LNHDA, SQIVND. Relative to germline, V is 1 base shorter and J is 2 bases shorter, with 11 bases between their ends. This TCR derives from a man in his fifties or sixties with acute or convalescent COVID-19. Sequencing was performed on peripheral blood. Here the chain combines TRBV19 and TRBJ1-4, with the D gene too uncertain to name. The sequenced DNA: TGTGCCAGTAGTATAGGGCGGGGAGGCACTAATGAAAAACTGTTTTTT. This is translated as CASSIGRGGTNEKLFF.